What follows describes a single T cell receptor (beta chain). The entry originates in a study of T cell changes during pregnancy in multiple sclerosis. Assay used: immunoSEQ multiplex PCR; TCRdb lists only in-frame clones, some missing. In the table there are tens of thousands of clones, 93% of which are singletons. The V end lost 4 bases, the J end lost 8 bases, and 17 bases lay between the germline ends. The CDR3 sequence is 14 residues long. Germline V lookup: CDR1 MNHNS, CDR2 SASEGT. The receptor was isolated from a female donor with multiple sclerosis, enrolled in a pregnancy study. The sequences come from peripheral blood, collected in the second trimester of pregnancy. The rearrangement links TRBV6-1 to TRBJ1-2, with D possibly TRBD1 on 5 matching bases. The CDR3 sequence: CASSGRASQDGYTF. As DNA, the CDR3 is TGTGCCAGCAGTGGACGGGCCTCACAGGACGGCTACACCTTC.